One sample yielded the 30 T cell receptor beta chains listed below, sequenced in a study of CD8 T cells in Susac syndrome. The RNA input was roughly 0.5 to 1 ug, and it was reverse transcribed with random hexamers. One entry per CDR3 protein, called by TCRdb with MiXCR from the immunoSEQ multiplex PCR reads. The sample consists of about 200,000 distinct CDR3 sequences, approximately 95% of them appearing once. Source material: CD4+ T cells from PBMCs. The receptor source for this set is a human donor in good health.

The chain joins TRBV12-3 or TRBV12-4 to TRBJ2-1, with 7 bases identical to TRBD1. The CDR3 consists of 12 residues. The V and J ends lost 7 bases and 9 bases, in that order; junction bases with no gene match: 6. CDR3 protein: CASTTDRVEQFF. The CDR3 DNA reads as TGTGCCAGCACCACCGACAGGGTTGAGCAGTTCTTC.

This chain links TRBV12-3 or TRBV12-4 with TRBJ2-3; D is ambiguous. This CDR3 is built from 10 residues. V lost 5 bases, J lost 7 bases, and 4 bases lay in between. CDR3 coding DNA: TGTGCCAGCAGTATTCATACGCAGTATTTT. Translating it yields CASSIHTQYF.

J is TRBJ2-3 and V is TRBV6-6; TRBD2 might be the D (6 bases). Germline V lookup: CDR1 MNHNY, CDR2 SVGAGI (reference sequence). This CDR3 comprises 15 residues. The V end lost 6 bases, the J end lost 0 bases, and 13 bases lay between the germline ends. Here the CDR3 DNA reads TGTGCCAGCAGCCTCCGGGACTTTAGCACAGATACGCAGTATTTT. Encoded protein: CASSLRDFSTDTQYF.

The chain combines TRBV6-6 with TRBJ2-1; D not resolved. CDR1 is MNHNY and CDR2 is SVGAGI in the germline V gene (reference sequence). V was clipped by 2 bases and J by 14 bases, with 13 bases between them. This CDR3 is 12 amino acids long. CDR3 coding DNA: TGTGCCAGCAGTTACCGGTATGCAAAGAAGTTCTTC. Amino acid sequence: CASSYRYAKKFF.

The V gene is TRBV29-1, the J gene TRBJ2-5, with 8 bases lining up with TRBD1. The CDR3 is 13 amino acids. Germline V gives CDR1 SQVTM, CDR2 ANQGSEA. V lost 4 bases, J lost 2 bases, and 3 bases stayed unmatched. The CDR3 reads CSVGQGTQETQYF. DNA of the CDR3: TGCAGCGTTGGACAGGGGACTCAAGAGACCCAGTACTTC.

The chain uses TRBV15 and TRBJ2-4, with D tentatively TRBD2 (5 bases). Germline CDR1 LNHNV, CDR2 YYDKDF (reference sequence). V lost 5 bases and J lost 0, with 5 bases in between. The CDR3 consists of 13 residues. CDR3 nucleotide sequence: TGTGCCACCAGCGGACTAGCCAAAAACATTCAGTACTTC. It is translated as CATSGLAKNIQYF.

The CDR3 is CASSSNSYGYTF. The CDR3 DNA follows: TGTGCCAGCAGCTCCAACAGCTATGGCTACACCTTC. This sequence joins TRBV13 and TRBJ1-2; D uncertain. Trimming took 4 bases from V and 4 from J, leaving 7 bases between them. The CDR3 runs to 12 residues. CDR1 and CDR2 (germline): PRHDT, FYEKMQ (reference sequence).

This sequence joins TRBV9 and TRBJ2-3; D call uncertain. The germline gives CDR1 SGDLS, CDR2 YYNGEE. V lost 3 bases and J 2 bases, leaving 4 bases between the germline ends. The CDR3 contains 12 residues. The DNA for the CDR3 is TGTGCCAGCAGCGCCCTCACAGATACGCAGTATTTT. It is translated as CASSALTDTQYF.

The V gene is TRBV5-1, the J gene TRBJ2-5, with 12 bases identical to TRBD1. V was pared by 3 bases and J by 3 bases, with 3 bases of the junction left unmatched. This CDR3 has 15 residues. Germline-derived CDR1 and CDR2 are SGHRS and YFSETQ. In DNA form, the CDR3 reads TGCGCCAGCAGCTCCGGGACAGGGGGCAAAGAGACCCAGTACTTC. This gives the protein CASSSGTGGKETQYF.

The gene calls are TRBV7-2 and TRBJ1-1; weak D call: TRBD1 (6 bases). V was cut by 8 bases and J by 1 base, with 11 bases left in between. The CDR3 is 13 residues long. Germline CDR1 and CDR2: SGHTA and FQGNSA. The CDR3 region is CASRRDTNTEAFF. The CDR3, as DNA: TGTGCCAGCCGTCGGGACACGAACACTGAAGCTTTCTTT.

The V and J genes are TRBV5-4 and TRBJ1-2; D perhaps matches TRBD1 (5 bases). This CDR3 is built from 14 residues. Trimming removed 4 bases from V and 13 bases from J, with 23 bases in between. Germline lookup yields CDR1 SGHNT and CDR2 YYREEE (reference sequence). The CDR3 loop is CASSEPGRQILGTF. The CDR3 DNA reads as TGTGCCAGCAGCGAACCGGGACGGCAGATACTGGGCACCTTC.

V is TRBV28 and J is TRBJ2-1, with 7 bases matching TRBD1. Losses at the gene ends were 7 bases for V and 9 bases for J; bases not matched to a gene: 9. The germline V gene has CDR1 MDHEN and CDR2 SYDVKM. CDR3 size: 13 residues. CDR3 region: CASTVDRLGEQFF. The CDR3 coding sequence is TGTGCCAGCACTGTGGACAGGTTGGGTGAGCAGTTCTTC.

This chain links TRBV3-1 with TRBJ1-6; TRBD1 might be the D (6 bases). The ends were cut back, 4 bases at V and 7 bases at J, with 14 bases in the middle. Looked up from germline, CDR1 is LGHDT and CDR2 is YNNKEL (reference sequence). The CDR3 is made up of 15 amino acids. The CDR3 nucleotides are TGTGCCAGCAGCCGACAGGCCCCGGGAAATTCACCCCTCCACTTT. Translated, it gives CASSRQAPGNSPLHF.

The chain couples TRBV7-3 to TRBJ2-3; D not certain. V lost 2 bases and J lost 6, with 12 bases in between. This CDR3 contains 14 residues. Germline lookup yields CDR1 SGHTA and CDR2 FQGTGA. The CDR3 spells CASSLLGSMDTQYF. The DNA for the CDR3 is TGTGCCAGCAGCTTACTAGGATCTATGGATACGCAGTATTTT.

This chain links TRBV28 with TRBJ2-7; 11 positions match TRBD1. Germline V gene lookup returns CDR1 MDHEN and CDR2 SYDVKM. V shed 4 bases and J 0 bases; nucleotides not matched to a gene: 2. The CDR3 covers 15 residues. The CDR3 protein is CASSSGQGGSYEQYV. In DNA form, the CDR3 reads TGTGCCAGCAGTTCGGGACAGGGGGGCTCCTACGAGCAGTACGTC.

This chain links TRBV29-1 with TRBJ1-4, with TRBD1 as a possible D gene (6 bases). Per the germline V gene, CDR1 is SQVTM and CDR2 is ANQGSEA. The CDR3 runs to 14 residues. V dropped 3 bases and J dropped 5 bases, with 13 bases sitting between them. The CDR3 loop is CSVEGTRNNEKLFF. CDR3 sequence (DNA): TGCAGCGTTGAGGGGACACGAAACAATGAAAAACTGTTTTTT. The full variable domain, completed using reference TRBV29-1 and TRBJ1-4, is SAVISQKPSRDICQRGTSLTIQCQVDSQVTMMFWYRQQPGQSLTLIATANQGSEATYESGFVIDKFPISRPNLTFSTLTVSNMSPEDSSIYLCSVEGTRNNEKLFFGSGTQLSVL.

The V gene is TRBV7-9, the J gene TRBJ2-3; the D is unclear. The CDR3 is made up of 17 amino acids. CDR1 and CDR2 (germline): SEHNR, FQNEAQ (reference sequence). Trimming took off 2 bases at V and 0 bases at J, with 15 bases between the two ends. CDR3 region: CASSLTLPGPSTDTQYF. DNA of the CDR3: TGTGCCAGCAGCTTAACTCTTCCGGGTCCAAGCACAGATACGCAGTATTTT. Based on the CDR3 plus reference TRBV7-9 and TRBJ2-3, the full variable domain is DTGVSQNPRHKITKRGQNVTFRCDPISEHNRLYWYRQTLGQGPEFLTYFQNEAQLEKSRLLSDRFSAERPKGSFSTLEIQRTEQGDSAMYLCASSLTLPGPSTDTQYFGPGTRLTVL.

This clonotype was counted a few times. V is TRBV19 and J is TRBJ2-6; D may be TRBD2 (5 bases). The CDR3 sequence is 15 residues long. CDR1 and CDR2 (germline): LNHDA, SQIVND (reference sequence). V lost 3 bases and J lost 1, with 7 bases in between. CDR3 loop: CASSISGSGANVLTF. CDR3 in DNA: TGTGCCAGTAGTATCAGCGGATCTGGGGCCAACGTCCTGACTTTC.

The V and J genes are TRBV20-1 and TRBJ2-3; D unresolved. Germline V gene data show CDR1 as DFQATT and CDR2 as SNEGSKA (reference sequence). This CDR3 contains 12 residues. V lost 5 bases to trimming and J lost 2 bases, with 8 bases between them. The CDR3 loop is CSALVNTDTQYF. Here the CDR3 DNA reads TGCAGTGCTCTGGTAAACACAGATACGCAGTATTTT.

The chain links TRBV28 to TRBJ2-7, with TRBD1 identical over 8 bases. V lost 5 bases to trimming and J lost 2 bases; unmatched junction nucleotides: 11. The CDR3 is 16 amino acids. The germline CDR1 and CDR2 sequences are MDHEN and SYDVKM. CDR3 in DNA: TGTGCCAGCAGTACCCTGAAGGACAGGGCTCCCTACGAGCAGTACGTC. This encodes CASSTLKDRAPYEQYV.

The count of this clonotype is one. The CDR3 bases are TGCAGTGCCGCGGGAGCCGGGACAGGGGGCGGCAGGACCTACGAGCAGTACTTC. It translates to CSAAGAGTGGGRTYEQYF. The V call is TRBV20-1, the J call TRBJ2-7; 12 nucleotides agree with TRBD1. Germline CDR1 DFQATT, CDR2 SNEGSKA (reference sequence). This CDR3 has 18 residues. The junction had 17 bases not matched to a gene; V was cut back by 6 bases and J by 2 bases.

This rearrangement joins TRBV6-6 to TRBJ1-5; TRBD1 matches at 8 bases. J was trimmed by 1 base and V by 4 bases; bases with no gene match: 6. This CDR3 has 16 amino acids. Germline CDR1 reads MNHNY; CDR2 reads SVGAGI (reference sequence). The CDR3 protein is CASSSGQGISNQPQHF. The CDR3 DNA follows: TGTGCCAGCAGTTCCGGACAGGGTATCAGCAATCAGCCCCAGCATTTT.

This chain connects TRBV29-1 to TRBJ2-3, with D perhaps matching TRBD1 (6 bases). This CDR3 is 12 amino acids long. Germline CDR1 reads SQVTM; CDR2 reads ANQGSEA. V was cut by 7 bases and J by 6 bases, with 14 bases left in between. Written as DNA, the CDR3 is TGCAGCGCCCGACAGGTACCGGATACGCAGTATTTT. Residues: CSARQVPDTQYF.

J is TRBJ1-2 and V is TRBV20-1; D might be TRBD1 (6 bases). CDR1 is DFQATT and CDR2 is SNEGSKA in the germline V gene (reference sequence). The CDR3 totals 14 residues. V was cut by 5 bases and J by 4 bases, with 17 bases left in between. The CDR3, as DNA: TGCAGTGCTTCCGAACAGGGACGAGGCTATGGCTACACCTTC. Its protein is CSASEQGRGYGYTF.

As DNA, the CDR3 is TGCGCCAGCAGCCAACGGCGGGGACCAAGCACAGATACGCAGTATTTT. It yields the protein CASSQRRGPSTDTQYF. V usage is TRBV4-3 and J usage is TRBJ2-3, with a tentative D call TRBD2 (6 bases). Trimming stripped 2 bases from V and 0 bases from J, with 12 bases between. CDR1 is LGHNA and CDR2 is YSLEER in the germline V gene. The CDR3 extends over 16 amino acids.

V usage is TRBV20-1 and J usage is TRBJ2-5; D tentatively reads TRBD1 or TRBD2 (6 bases each). CDR1 and CDR2 (germline): DFQATT, SNEGSKA (reference sequence). V dropped 0 bases and J dropped 5 bases, with 19 bases sitting between them. The CDR3 covers 16 residues. The CDR3 region is CSARDGGRGYEETQYF. CDR3 nucleotides: TGCAGTGCTAGAGATGGGGGGCGCGGGTATGAGGAGACCCAGTACTTC.

The chain links TRBV11-2 to TRBJ2-1; perhaps D is TRBD1 or TRBD2 (5 bases each). The germline CDR1 and CDR2 sequences are SGHAT and FQNNGV. Deletions cut 8 bases from V and 7 bases from J, with 21 bases between. This CDR3 contains 15 residues. The CDR3 nucleotides read TGTGCCAGCGTGACGGGACGGAAAAAGGGTAATGAGCAGTTCTTC. Translated: CASVTGRKKGNEQFF.

This rearrangement joins TRBV3-1 to TRBJ1-1; 10 bases match TRBD1. The length of the CDR3 is 14 residues. Germline-derived CDR1 and CDR2 are LGHDT and YNNKEL (reference sequence). Unmatched junction bases numbered 4, after V lost 4 bases and J lost 5 bases. Here the CDR3 reads CASSRQDRGTEAFF. CDR3 sequence (DNA): TGTGCCAGCAGCCGCCAGGACAGGGGGACTGAAGCTTTCTTT.

In DNA, the CDR3 is TGTGCCTGGAGTACCACCTACAGGGAAAGGGAGCTGTTTTTT. Encoded protein: CAWSTTYRERELFF. This chain connects TRBV30 to TRBJ2-2; a weak D match, TRBD1 (6 bases). Per the germline V gene, CDR1 is GTSNPN and CDR2 is SVGIG (reference sequence). Trimming pared 2 bases from V and 9 bases from J, leaving 16 bases between. The CDR3 runs to 14 residues.

Here the CDR3 reads CSGNGVLNTEAFF. CDR3 DNA sequence: TGCAGCGGTAATGGAGTGTTGAACACTGAAGCTTTCTTT. The chain combines TRBV29-1 with TRBJ1-1; D is unclear. The CDR3 runs 13 residues. Germline lookup yields CDR1 SQVTM and CDR2 ANQGSEA. Trimming removed 7 bases at V and 0 bases at J, with 12 bases between.